This is a list of T cell receptor beta chains from one sample in a study of T cells in Graves' hyperthyroidism and ophthalmopathy. From the multiplex PCR reads, TCRdb called clonotypes with MiXCR, one entry per CDR3 protein. In the table there are more than 600,000 distinct CDR3 sequences, roughly 17% of which are singletons. Material: blood. The receptors shown here come from a man aged 18 to 29 with Graves' hyperthyroidism. CDR3s include the opening cysteine and the closing phenylalanine or tryptophan. The order of the fields is J gene, V gene, D gene, clone size, CDR3 protein, CDR3 DNA. D genes are given only for firm matches. A clone size is listed for some rows: how often the clone was seen (once, few, many), or a class if it is expanded.

>TRBJ2-3|TRBV28|NA|many
CASSQPGTSTDTQYF
TGTGCCAGCAGTCAACCCGGGACATCCACAGATACGCAGTATTTT
>TRBJ1-5|TRBV7-9|NA|NA
CASSSTGTQPQHF
TGTGCCAGCAGCTCTACAGGGACTCAGCCCCAGCATTTT
>TRBJ2-3|TRBV7-3|NA|many
CASSSGLPFTDTQYF
TGTGCCAGCAGCTCGGGACTTCCATTCACAGATACGCAGTATTTT
>TRBJ2-5|TRBV11-2|TRBD2|many
CASRGLIGTSGDETQYF
TGTGCCAGCAGGGGCTTAATAGGGACTAGCGGAGACGAGACCCAGTACTTC
>TRBJ1-3|TRBV6-1|NA|many
CASSSPRGRAVSDTIYF
TGTGCCAGCAGTTCCCCGCGAGGACGGGCAGTCTCGGACACCATATATTTT
>TRBJ1-2|TRBV29-1|TRBD1|few
CSVKQGAGGYTF
TGCAGCGTGAAACAGGGGGCGGGTGGCTACACCTTC
>TRBJ1-4|TRBV28|NA|many
CASSPFGGRGEKLFF
TGTGCCAGCAGCCCTTTTGGAGGACGGGGGGAAAAACTGTTTTTT
>TRBJ2-1|TRBV29-1|TRBD1|many
CSVRRGQGYNEQFF
TGCAGCGTTCGAAGGGGACAGGGCTACAATGAGCAGTTCTTC
>TRBJ2-1|TRBV12-3/TRBV12-4|TRBD2|few
CASRPSPSGRGEQFF
TGTGCCAGCAGGCCAAGCCCTAGCGGGAGAGGTGAGCAGTTCTTC
>TRBJ2-1|TRBV6-1|NA|many
CASSAQGSSYNEQFF
TGTGCCAGCAGCGCTCAGGGAAGCTCCTACAATGAGCAGTTCTTC
>TRBJ2-5|TRBV5-1|NA|few
CASSLRDGGKETQYF
TGCGCCAGCAGCTTAAGAGACGGAGGGAAAGAGACCCAGTACTTC
>TRBJ2-5|TRBV11-2|NA|many
CASSFSEGPGQETQYF
TGTGCCAGCAGCTTTTCCGAGGGACCCGGGCAAGAGACCCAGTACTTC
>TRBJ2-7|TRBV20-1|TRBD1|NA
CSASDRADSYEQYF
TGCAGTGCTTCGGACAGGGCAGACTCCTACGAGCAGTACTTC
>TRBJ1-2|TRBV20-1|NA|few
CSARDSWTNYGYTF
TGCAGTGCTAGAGATTCTTGGACTAACTATGGCTACACCTTC
>TRBJ1-1|TRBV4-2|NA|few
CASSQDPSGGRSTEAFF
TGTGCCAGCAGCCAAGATCCGTCCGGGGGGCGAAGTACTGAAGCTTTCTTT
>TRBJ1-4|TRBV28|TRBD1|many
CASRGTGREKLFF
TGTGCCAGCAGAGGGACAGGGCGGGAAAAACTGTTTTTT
>TRBJ2-7|TRBV10-3|NA|NA
CAISWTDSYEQYF
TGTGCCATCAGCTGGACGGACTCCTACGAGCAGTACTTC
>TRBJ1-2|TRBV10-2|NA|many
CASSAPGSGNYGYTF
TGCGCCAGCAGTGCCCCAGGGAGCGGGAACTATGGCTACACCTTC
>TRBJ2-7|TRBV7-8|TRBD2|many
CASSLYRTRGSYEQYF
TGTGCCAGCAGTTTATACCGGACTAGAGGCTCCTACGAGCAGTACTTC
>TRBJ1-1|TRBV30|NA|many
CAWSHHTEAFF
TGTGCCTGGAGCCATCACACTGAAGCTTTCTTT
>TRBJ2-1|TRBV28|TRBD2|many
CASSLTLAGMVGNEQFF
TGTGCCAGCAGTTTAACACTAGCGGGAATGGTTGGCAATGAGCAGTTCTTC
>TRBJ2-1|TRBV7-2|NA|NA
CASSSQGHPYNEQFF
TGTGCCAGCAGCTCCCAAGGGCACCCCTACAATGAGCAGTTCTTC
>TRBJ1-2|TRBV3-1|TRBD1|many
CASSLGQGGKGYTF
TGTGCCAGCAGCCTCGGACAGGGAGGGAAAGGCTACACCTTC
>TRBJ2-5|TRBV18|NA|many
CASSRGQLETQYF
TGTGCCAGCTCACGCGGACAGCTGGAGACCCAGTACTTC
>TRBJ2-1|TRBV7-6|NA|NA
CASSSLVSSYNEQFF
TGTGCCAGCAGCTCTTTGGTGAGCTCCTACAATGAGCAGTTCTTC
>TRBJ2-2|TRBV7-2|NA|NA
CASSPYLDTGELFF
TGTGCCAGCAGCCCGTACTTGGACACCGGGGAGCTGTTTTTT
>TRBJ2-7|TRBV11-2|NA|few
CASSLLAESYEQYF
TGTGCCAGCAGCTTATTGGCGGAGTCCTACGAGCAGTACTTC
>TRBJ1-2|TRBV20-1|NA|NA
CSASGQNNYGYTF
TGCAGTGCTAGCGGACAGAATAACTATGGCTACACCTTC
>TRBJ2-7|TRBV2|NA|many
CASMGTIYEQYF
TGTGCCAGTATGGGGACGATCTACGAGCAGTACTTC
>TRBJ2-7|TRBV5-6|TRBD1|few
CASSARTGEQYF
TGTGCCAGCAGCGCCCGGACAGGCGAGCAGTACTTC
>TRBJ2-1|TRBV9|TRBD2|few
CASSVGLAGPQTYNEQFF
TGTGCCAGCAGCGTAGGACTAGCGGGGCCCCAAACCTACAATGAGCAGTTCTTC
>TRBJ2-5|TRBV20-1|NA|few
CSAASSERQETQYF
TGCAGTGCTGCTTCCTCGGAGCGCCAAGAGACCCAGTACTTC
>TRBJ2-6|TRBV30|NA|NA
CAWRTSGANVLTF
TGTGCCTGGCGGACATCCGGGGCCAACGTCCTGACTTTC
>TRBJ1-2|TRBV30|NA|many
CAWRAKGDAYGYTF
TGTGCCTGGAGGGCGAAAGGGGATGCATATGGCTACACCTTC
>TRBJ2-5|TRBV29-1|NA|few
CSGVRVQETQYF
TGCAGCGGCGTGAGGGTACAAGAGACCCAGTACTTC
>TRBJ2-3|TRBV19|TRBD2|NA
CASSIGTSGRDTQYF
TGTGCCAGTAGTATTGGGACTAGCGGGAGGGATACGCAGTATTTT
>TRBJ2-5|TRBV28|NA|many
CASSYRLQETQYF
TGTGCCAGCAGTTATCGCCTCCAAGAGACCCAGTACTTC
>TRBJ1-1|TRBV20-1|NA|many
CSASASGTAFF
TGCAGTGCTAGCGCCTCCGGGACTGCTTTCTTT
>TRBJ1-3|TRBV12-3/TRBV12-4|NA|many
CASSVQESTIYF
TGTGCCAGCAGCGTCCAGGAAAGCACCATATATTTT
>TRBJ1-1|TRBV20-1|NA|many
CSATRDVNGAFF
TGCAGTGCTACCCGGGACGTCAACGGGGCTTTCTTT
>TRBJ2-1|TRBV7-3|NA|NA
CATGLDSYNEQFF
TGTGCCACTGGACTCGACTCCTACAATGAGCAGTTCTTC
>TRBJ2-1|TRBV12-5|TRBD2|many
CASGGTSGAYNEQFF
TGTGCTAGTGGGGGGACTAGCGGGGCCTACAATGAGCAGTTCTTC
>TRBJ1-1|TRBV7-9|NA|NA
CASSSTWTEAFF
TGTGCCAGCAGCTCAACATGGACCGAAGCTTTCTTT
>TRBJ1-2|TRBV4-3|NA|few
CASSQDQQHNYGYTF
TGCGCCAGCAGCCAAGATCAACAGCATAACTATGGCTACACCTTC
>TRBJ2-7|TRBV3-1|NA|few
CASSQVGGTSYEQYF
TGTGCCAGCAGCCAGGTTGGCGGTACATCCTACGAGCAGTACTTC
>TRBJ1-4|TRBV25-1|NA|NA
CASSEDHREKLFF
TGTGCCAGCAGTGAAGACCATCGGGAAAAACTGTTTTTT
>TRBJ2-5|TRBV11-3|NA|many
CASSPPGGGKETQYF
TGTGCCAGCAGCCCCCCCGGGGGCGGGAAAGAGACCCAGTACTTC
>TRBJ2-5|TRBV12-3/TRBV12-4|TRBD1|many
CASTWTGQETQYF
TGTGCCAGCACCTGGACAGGGCAAGAGACCCAGTACTTC
>TRBJ2-1|TRBV12-5|NA|NA
CASGFSYEQFF
TGTGCTAGTGGCTTTAGCTATGAGCAGTTCTTC
>TRBJ1-5|TRBV25-1|NA|once
CASSEGQWSQPQHF
TGTGCCAGCAGTGAGGGACAATGGAGTCAGCCCCAGCATTTT
>TRBJ2-7|TRBV12-3/TRBV12-4|NA|NA
CASQGSSSYEQYF
TGTGCCAGCCAGGGTTCGAGCTCCTACGAGCAGTACTTC
>TRBJ2-2|TRBV27|TRBD1|NA
CASGRTGAVGNTGELFF
TGTGCCAGCGGCCGGACAGGGGCCGTCGGTAACACCGGGGAGCTGTTTTTT